The 2 T cell receptor beta chains reported below all come from one sample, sequenced in a study of early T cells in non-severe SARS-CoV-2 infection. TCRdb itself ran the 5' RACE reads through MiXCR, one entry per CDR3 protein. The table has 55,000 to 70,000 distinct CDR3 sequences, 10% to 15% seen once. The sample consisted of whole blood. The origin of the receptors is an adult who was a healthcare worker with PCR-confirmed SARS-CoV-2 infection or an uninfected control (not recorded which).

The J gene is TRBJ2-1, the V gene TRBV3-1, with D hard to call. The CDR3 totals 13 residues. Trimming took off 4 bases at V and 9 bases at J, with 13 bases between the two ends. Germline V gene sequence: CDR1 LGHDT, CDR2 YNNKEL (reference sequence). For the CDR3, the DNA is TGTGCCAGCAGCCGCGACTCCCGAGGTGAGCAGTTCTTC. This codes for CASSRDSRGEQFF.

This clonotype showed up many times. The chain employs TRBV2 and TRBJ1-2, with D hard to call. Germline CDR1 and CDR2: SNHLY and FYNNEI. The CDR3 has 14 amino acids. V dropped 6 bases and J dropped 0 bases, with 11 bases sitting between them. This chain's CDR3 is CASRYPLANYGYTF. CDR3 DNA sequence: TGTGCCAGCAGATACCCCTTAGCTAACTATGGCTACACCTTC.